This is a list of T cell receptor beta chains from one sample in a study of tumor and adjacent non-tumor tissue in lung cancer. From the multiplex PCR reads, TCRdb called clonotypes with MiXCR, one entry per CDR3 protein. The sample gives about 110,000 distinct CDR3 sequences, approximately 87% of which show up once; 22% is in the top ten. The sequenced material came from lung tumor tissue. The receptors were sampled from a man in his 70s with non-small cell lung cancer. The CDR3 runs from the conserved cysteine through the conserved F or W. Fields, in order: J gene, V gene, D gene, clone size, CDR3 protein, CDR3 DNA. The D gene is left open where the match is weak. The size of a clone is reported for some rows only, either as once, few or many, or as a class for expanded clones.

j_gene: TRBJ1-2; v_gene: TRBV29-1; d_gene: .; abundance: .; CDR3aa: CSILLQGSGAYTF; CDR3nt: TGCAGCATTCTTCTCCAGGGTTCTGGTGCCTACACCTTC
j_gene: TRBJ2-5; v_gene: TRBV11-3; d_gene: .; abundance: large; CDR3aa: CASSLGISLDETQYF; CDR3nt: TGTGCCAGCAGCTTAGGGATTAGTCTGGACGAGACCCAGTACTTC
j_gene: TRBJ1-2; v_gene: TRBV6-1; d_gene: .; abundance: .; CDR3aa: CASSADGSQYGCTF; CDR3nt: TGTGCCAGCAGTGCGGACGGAAGCCAGTATGGCTGCACCTTC
j_gene: TRBJ2-7; v_gene: TRBV12-3/TRBV12-4; d_gene: TRBD1; abundance: medium-sized; CDR3aa: CASSLGTGGEQYF; CDR3nt: TGTGCCAGCAGTTTAGGGACAGGGGGCGAGCAGTACTTC
j_gene: TRBJ2-3; v_gene: TRBV11-2; d_gene: .; abundance: .; CDR3aa: CGSCTRMGGFTDTQYF; CDR3nt: TGTGGCAGCTGCACCCGCATGGGGGGTTTCACAGATACGCAGTATTTT
j_gene: TRBJ2-3; v_gene: TRBV9; d_gene: TRBD1; abundance: .; CDR3aa: CASNVGGPGQGLTDTQYF; CDR3nt: TGTGCCAGCAACGTAGGCGGACCGGGACAGGGACTCACAGATACGCAGTATTTT
j_gene: TRBJ1-1; v_gene: TRBV4-2; d_gene: .; abundance: .; CDR3aa: CVSSRTDYIEAFF; CDR3nt: TGTGTCAGCAGTCGAACAGATTATATTGAAGCTTTCTTT
j_gene: TRBJ2-5; v_gene: TRBV20-1; d_gene: .; abundance: .; CDR3aa: CSAIGRLEETQCF; CDR3nt: TGCAGTGCTATAGGGCGGTTAGAGGAAACCCAGTGCTTC
j_gene: TRBJ1-2; v_gene: TRBV12-3/TRBV12-4; d_gene: .; abundance: .; CDR3aa: CASSYGFYGYIF; CDR3nt: TGTGCCAGCAGTTATGGGTTCTATGGCTACATATTC
j_gene: TRBJ2-1; v_gene: TRBV29-1; d_gene: .; abundance: .; CDR3aa: CSVRLGYNERFF; CDR3nt: TGTAGCGTCCGACTGGGGTACAATGAGCGGTTCTTC
j_gene: TRBJ1-4; v_gene: TRBV29-1; d_gene: .; abundance: .; CDR3aa: CSVGQGSGEKLCF; CDR3nt: .
j_gene: TRBJ2-5; v_gene: TRBV11-3; d_gene: .; abundance: .; CDR3aa: CASSLTRGLTNQETQYF; CDR3nt: TGTGCTAGCAGCTTAACAAGAGGGCTTACCAACCAAGAGACCCAGTACTTC
j_gene: TRBJ1-2; v_gene: TRBV6-1; d_gene: .; abundance: .; CDR3aa: CASSETRGFGYTF; CDR3nt: TGTGCCAGCAGTGAAACTAGGGGGTTTGGCTACACCTTC
j_gene: TRBJ1-6; v_gene: TRBV10-3; d_gene: .; abundance: .; CDR3aa: CAISEGGDGPNSPLHF; CDR3nt: TGTGCCATCAGTGAAGGAGGGGATGGTCCAAATTCACCCCTCCACTTT
j_gene: TRBJ1-5; v_gene: TRBV20-1; d_gene: .; abundance: .; CDR3aa: CNVRATQGTQPQHF; CDR3nt: TGCAATGTTAGAGCCACACAGGGTACCCAGCCCCAGCATTTT
j_gene: TRBJ1-2; v_gene: TRBV5-6; d_gene: .; abundance: .; CDR3aa: CASSLAGTAVYDYTF; CDR3nt: TGTGCCAGCAGCTTGGCTGGTACGGCGGTCTATGACTACACCTTC
j_gene: TRBJ1-4; v_gene: TRBV11-3; d_gene: .; abundance: .; CDR3aa: CTRSRTVSGEELFF; CDR3nt: TGTACCAGGAGTAGGACAGTCTCTGGTGAAGAACTGTTTTTT
j_gene: TRBJ2-1; v_gene: TRBV10-3; d_gene: .; abundance: .; CDR3aa: CVISEGRAGPLKEQFF; CDR3nt: TGTGTCATCAGTGAAGGTAGGGCGGGCCCCCTCAAAGAGCAGTTCTTC
j_gene: TRBJ2-5; v_gene: TRBV29-1; d_gene: .; abundance: .; CDR3aa: CSAKPNLQTGQEIKYF; CDR3nt: TGCAGTGCCAAGCCCAACCTCCAGACAGGTCAAGAGATCAAGTACTTC
j_gene: TRBJ1-1; v_gene: TRBV10-1; d_gene: .; abundance: .; CDR3aa: CASNTWDTEALF; CDR3nt: TGCGCCAGCAATACTTGGGACACTGAAGCTTTGTTT
j_gene: TRBJ1-3; v_gene: TRBV11-3; d_gene: .; abundance: medium-sized; CDR3aa: CASSIRSQEFSGNTIYF; CDR3nt: TGTGCCAGCAGCATCCGATCTCAGGAGTTCTCTGGAAACACCATATATTTT
j_gene: TRBJ1-5; v_gene: TRBV6-1; d_gene: .; abundance: .; CDR3aa: CASSEGRGIVNQPQHF; CDR3nt: TGTGCCAGCAGTGAAGGTAGAGGGATAGTAAATCAGCCCCAGCATTTT
j_gene: TRBJ1-1; v_gene: TRBV5-4; d_gene: .; abundance: .; CDR3aa: CASSTTGIAFGNTEAFF; CDR3nt: TGTGCCAGCAGCACTACAGGGATTGCATTCGGGAACACTGAAGCTTTCTTT
j_gene: TRBJ2-3; v_gene: TRBV18; d_gene: .; abundance: few; CDR3aa: CASSQNKWGITDTQYF; CDR3nt: TGTGCCAGCTCACAAAACAAGTGGGGGATCACAGATACGCAGTATTTT
j_gene: TRBJ1-2; v_gene: TRBV12-3/TRBV12-4; d_gene: .; abundance: few; CDR3aa: CASALGDDYTF; CDR3nt: TGTGCCAGCGCTCTGGGAGATGACTACACCTTC
j_gene: TRBJ1-2; v_gene: TRBV12-3/TRBV12-4; d_gene: .; abundance: .; CDR3aa: CDSTLRDGYTF; CDR3nt: TGTGATAGCACCCTGAGAGATGGCTACACCTTC
j_gene: TRBJ1-5; v_gene: TRBV6-6; d_gene: .; abundance: .; CDR3aa: CASSTPKQQTGRSNQPQHF; CDR3nt: TGTGCCAGCAGTACACCTAAGCAGCAAACAGGGAGGAGCAATCAGCCCCAGCATTTT
j_gene: TRBJ2-3; v_gene: TRBV6-6; d_gene: .; abundance: .; CDR3aa: CASTGRESSPDTEYF; CDR3nt: TGTGCCAGCACCGGCCGGGAGTCTAGCCCAGATACGGAGTATTTT
j_gene: TRBJ2-3; v_gene: TRBV11-2; d_gene: .; abundance: once; CDR3aa: CASSLAIADTGYF; CDR3nt: TGTGCCAGCAGCTTAGCAATAGCAGACACGGGGTATTTT
j_gene: TRBJ2-1; v_gene: TRBV13; d_gene: TRBD2; abundance: .; CDR3aa: CASSPFPTREINEQFF; CDR3nt: TGTGCCAGCAGCCCCTTCCCCACGCGGGAGATTAATGAGCAGTTCTTC
j_gene: TRBJ2-7; v_gene: TRBV4-2; d_gene: TRBD2; abundance: .; CDR3aa: CAGSRAGGSQEQYF; CDR3nt: TGTGCCGGCAGCCGAGCGGGAGGGTCCCAAGAGCAGTACTTC
j_gene: TRBJ2-1; v_gene: TRBV6-1; d_gene: .; abundance: once; CDR3aa: CASSDPGLLSNEQFF; CDR3nt: TGTGCCAGCAGTGACCCGGGACTGCTAAGCAATGAGCAGTTCTTC
j_gene: TRBJ1-6; v_gene: TRBV29-1; d_gene: .; abundance: .; CDR3aa: CSLAGNDNSHLHF; CDR3nt: TGCAGCCTTGCGGGGAACGATAATTCACACCTCCACTTT
j_gene: TRBJ2-1; v_gene: TRBV5-7; d_gene: .; abundance: .; CDR3aa: CASGRCPSYTEQFF; CDR3nt: TGTGCCAGTGGAAGATGTCCCTCCTACACTGAGCAGTTCTTC
j_gene: TRBJ1-6; v_gene: TRBV10-3; d_gene: .; abundance: .; CDR3aa: CDTQGRRGNSPLHF; CDR3nt: TGTGACACCCAAGGGCGCAGGGGCAATTCACCCCTCCACTTT
j_gene: TRBJ2-2; v_gene: TRBV6-4; d_gene: TRBD2; abundance: .; CDR3aa: CASSRTSGDTGELYF; CDR3nt: TGTGCCAGCAGTAGGACTAGCGGAGACACCGGGGAGCTGTATTTT
j_gene: TRBJ2-5; v_gene: TRBV29-1; d_gene: TRBD2; abundance: .; CDR3aa: CSVEFYWASGRKQETQYF; CDR3nt: TGTAGCGTTGAATTCTATTGGGCTAGCGGGCGGAAACAAGAGACCCAGTACTTC
j_gene: TRBJ2-5; v_gene: TRBV20-1; d_gene: TRBD1; abundance: .; CDR3aa: CSASDRVETQYF; CDR3nt: TGCAGTGCTAGCGACAGGGTGGAGACCCAGTACTTC
j_gene: TRBJ2-7; v_gene: TRBV6-5; d_gene: .; abundance: .; CDR3aa: CAFGRRLTGSYEQYF; CDR3nt: TGTGCCTTCGGAAGGAGACTGACAGGTTCTTACGAGCAGTACTTC
j_gene: TRBJ1-1; v_gene: TRBV12-3/TRBV12-4; d_gene: .; abundance: .; CDR3aa: CASSLSGWVIEAFF; CDR3nt: TGTGCCAGCAGTCTCTCCGGGTGGGTCATTGAAGCTTTCTTT
j_gene: TRBJ1-2; v_gene: TRBV7-2; d_gene: .; abundance: once; CDR3aa: CANSLVGARANYGYTF; CDR3nt: TGTGCCAACAGCTTAGTTGGGGCTAGAGCTAACTATGGCTACACCTTC